This T cell receptor beta chain originates from a study of blood T cells in healthy people across ages. Trimming removed 5 bases at V and 8 bases at J, with 17 bases between. Germline values: CDR1 SGHRS, CDR2 YFSETQ. The CDR3 is made up of 14 amino acids. This clonotype was detected once. The use of a sample-barcoded 5' primer and a J-beta primer mix characterized a second PCR of 7 to 11 cycles. Each CDR3 protein is one row after TCRdb ran MiXCR on the 5' RACE reads. The sample has about 970,000 distinct CDR3 sequences, 45% to 60% seen once. Material: blood. The source of this sequence is a woman aged 55-69 years in good health. This chain connects TRBV5-1 to TRBJ1-5; D gene unclear. The CDR3, as DNA: TGCGCCAGCAGTTACAACGGCCCCTTAGAGCCCCAGCATTTT. Its protein is CASSYNGPLEPQHF. Complete variable domain (other parts from reference TRBV5-1 and TRBJ1-5): KAGVTQTPRYLIKTRGQQVTLSCSPISGHRSVSWYQQTPGQGLQFLFEYFSETQRNKGNFPGRFSGRQFSNSRSEMNVSTLELGDSALYLCASSYNGPLEPQHFGDGTRLSIL.